This note documents a single TCR beta chain sequence. In the authors' methods: Reference gene primer amplification gave nucleated cell count estimates. Libraries were prepared by immunoSEQ multiplex PCR; TCRdb keeps only in-frame clonotypes and omits some of them. That table supplies the V and J calls and clone size; D and trimming were determined from the DNA. The sample holds 200,000 to 300,000 clones; about 86% are singletons and the top ten take less than 8%. The sample originates from a study of blood T cell repertoires in COVID-19. About the study: Acute-phase and convalescent COVID-19 samples originated in the United States, Italy and Spain.

The origin of this receptor is a man between 60 and 70 years old with acute or convalescent COVID-19. Sequencing used peripheral blood.

In DNA, the CDR3 is TGTGCCAGCAGCCAAGACCCAGGGGACACTGAAGCTTTCTTT. This codes for CASSQDPGDTEAFF. V is TRBV6-5 and J is TRBJ1-1, with D perhaps TRBD1 (6 bases). Looked up from germline, CDR1 is MNHEY and CDR2 is SVGAGI. With 6 bases removed from V and 3 bases from J, the gap between germline ends came to 14 bases. The CDR3 spans 14 residues.